This TCR beta chain was sequenced during a study of lymphopenia after photon versus proton radiotherapy. Sequenced by immunoSEQ multiplex PCR; TCRdb stores in-frame clones only, minus some. The sample holds some 40,000 clones, about 86% seen once. Study-wide results and caveats: Authors raise, but do not show, better survival with proton therapy. Oligoclonal CD8+ Temra expansion after nadir drove photon patients' diversity drop. Under photons, naive T cells and diversity fell while effector/memory populations rose.

The CDR3 has 15 residues. CDR1 LNHDA and CDR2 SQIVND come from the germline V gene (reference sequence). V was shortened by 5 bases and J by 2 bases, with 15 bases between the two germline ends. With regard to this clone: Its target is unknown.

The input for sequencing was peripheral blood, taken from a patient treated with proton-based radiotherapy. The chain carries TRBV19 and TRBJ2-5, with D perhaps matching TRBD1 (7 bases). This TCR was sampled from a woman aged 70-85 years with pancreatic cancer. Some clones in this sample may be carry-over from other donors' samples. Here the CDR3 reads CASSPQAGQQETQYF. Here the CDR3 DNA reads TGTGCCAGTAGTCCTCAGGCGGGACAGCAAGAGACCCAGTACTTC.